The rows below give T cell receptor beta chains drawn from one sample of a study of shared clonotypes between healthy human individuals. TCRdb's table, derived via immunoSEQ multiplex PCR, lists solely in-frame clones and lacks some. Among around 1.4 million clones listed, just under 99% were seen once. Input material: naive CD4+ T cells sorted from blood. These receptor sequences come from a man aged 30-40 years in good health. Both conserved end residues are trimmed from each CDR3.

CDR3 protein: ASSLGTRGRKTQY
V gene: TRBV28
J gene: TRBJ2-5

CDR3 protein: ASSVVVHTGELF
V gene: TRBV9
J gene: TRBJ2-2

CDR3 protein: ASSQEGTGPQH
V gene: TRBV4-1
J gene: TRBJ1-5

CDR3 protein: ASSTAGELFEQY
V gene: TRBV7-3
J gene: TRBJ2-7

CDR3 protein: ASSLVPSYEQY
V gene: TRBV7-2
J gene: TRBJ2-7

CDR3 protein: ASRGRLSNQPQH
V gene: TRBV6-1
J gene: TRBJ1-5

CDR3 protein: ASSPRTPGYYGYT
V gene: TRBV6-5
J gene: TRBJ1-2

CDR3 protein: ASSPVTGANVLT
V gene: TRBV18
J gene: TRBJ2-6

CDR3 protein: ASSRGQGSGTDTQY
V gene: TRBV19
J gene: TRBJ2-3

CDR3 protein: ASSPSVADAYEQY
V gene: TRBV7-6
J gene: TRBJ2-7

CDR3 protein: SASGWDGYT
V gene: TRBV20-1
J gene: TRBJ1-2

CDR3 protein: ASSLSGLAGWYNEQF
V gene: TRBV28
J gene: TRBJ2-1